One TCR beta chain is described in this entry. This receptor's antigen is unknown. One base away there is no much larger clone; base qualities are not given. Sequencing was performed on an Illumina HiSeq 2500. Quantitative 5'-RACE with molecular barcodes was used to prepare TCR beta libraries. The study's processing was this. Disease-linked TCR variants were identified with a new computational method built on a probabilistic model of VDJ rearrangement. TCRdb reran the public reads through fastp at Q25 and MiXCR, keeping productive beta chains. CDR3 protein sequences are deduplicated, and each keeps its most common genes and DNA. TCRdb, not the authors, supplied the V and J calls. The sample yields 250,000 to 400,000 distinct CDR3 sequences; more than 9% were counted once. Of the sample, roughly 9% is held by the ten largest clones. From V the trimming removes 0 bases and from J it removes 2 bases, while the gene matches leave 12 bases of the junction unaccounted for. The CDR3 has 18 amino acids, counting the end cysteine and phenylalanine. Only the CDR3 part of the read is kept: 54 bases, read in frame from the first base. CDR1 and CDR2, looked up from the germline V gene (reference sequence), are DFQATT and SNEGSKA.

The data are from a study of CD8 T cells in ankylosing spondylitis (dated by TCRdb to about 2017). At the level of the whole study: The study set out to find disease-linked TCR variants by profiling T cell receptor beta repertoires in ankylosing spondylitis patients and healthy donors. Peripheral blood was sampled, and synovial fluid was also collected from ankylosing spondylitis patients. The full study cohort comprised about 23 ankylosing spondylitis patients and 85 to 120 healthy donors.

General findings and caveats noted by the study authors: Significant enrichment of the disease-linked clones was reported in matched synovial fluid samples from ankylosing spondylitis patients. Some of the motif variants had been reported before in the synovial fluid and blood of reactive arthritis patients, a finding that suggests common disease-initiation mechanisms. A TCR beta motif of 7 or 8 highly homologous amino acid variants appeared characteristic of blood from ankylosing spondylitis patients. The disease-linked clones had a CD8+ phenotype and were found at relatively low frequencies in peripheral blood.

The sample was blood, either unsorted or a sorted T cell fraction (not recorded which). The V and J genes are TRBV20-1 and TRBJ2-3; 9 nucleotides in the junction match TRBD1. This clonotype was sampled from a female donor with ankylosing spondylitis or in good health (not recorded which). Read as DNA, the sequence is TGCAGTGCTAGAGATAAGAGGACAGGGGTTGGGGCCACAGATACGCAGTATTTT. It translates as CSARDKRTGVGATDTQYF.